Shown below are 13 T cell receptor beta chains from a single sample sequenced in a study of blood T cell repertoires in COVID-19. Measured with immunoSEQ multiplex PCR; TCRdb has only the in-frame clones, and not every one. The repertoire holds some 260,000 clones, with approximately 82% as singletons. Sequencing was done on a sample of peripheral blood. These TCRs come from a woman older than 75 with active or convalescent COVID-19.

The chain has TRBV10-3 and TRBJ1-1; 8 positions agree with TRBD1. This CDR3 has 14 amino acids. J lost 1 base, V lost 6 bases, and 4 bases had no gene match. In germline, CDR1 is ENHRY, CDR2 SYGVKD. The CDR3 loop is CAISRQGQNTEAFF. CDR3 sequence (DNA): TGTGCCATCAGCCGACAGGGGCAGAACACTGAAGCTTTCTTT.

V is TRBV27 and J is TRBJ1-2; TRBD1 agrees at 11 bases. The germline gives CDR1 MNHEY, CDR2 SMNVEV (reference sequence). With V trimmed by 6 bases and J by 7 bases, 7 bases remained unmatched. The CDR3 has 14 amino acids. The CDR3 sequence is CASSSDRGRGGYTF. In DNA, the CDR3 is TGTGCCAGCAGCTCGGACAGGGGGCGCGGTGGCTACACCTTC.

In this sample, this clone turned up once. The chain is built from TRBV12-2 and TRBJ1-1. TRBV12-2 is termed a pseudogene. This CDR3 has 15 amino acids. The CDR3 sequence: CASRLGRGLNTEAFF. The CDR3, as DNA: TGTGCAAGTCGCTTGGGGCGGGGGCTGAACACTGAAGCTTTCTTT.

This clone was recorded a few times. This chain connects TRBV7-9 to TRBJ1-2; D possibly corresponds to TRBD1 (6 bases). V was shortened by 1 base and J by 4 bases, with 10 bases between the two germline ends. This CDR3 contains 14 residues. Germline V CDR1 and CDR2: SEHNR, FQNEAQ (reference sequence). This chain's CDR3 is CASSLGTGSYGYTF. DNA for the CDR3: TGTGCCAGCAGCTTAGGAACAGGGAGCTATGGCTACACCTTC.

In the case of this clone: The same CDR3 arises from other DNA sequences in this sample as well. The chain uses TRBV5-1 and TRBJ1-4; D is possibly TRBD1 (6 bases). Germline CDR1 SGHRS, CDR2 YFSETQ. Trimming cost V 0 bases and J 7 bases, with 13 bases left between them. This CDR3 contains 15 residues. Written as DNA, the CDR3 is TGCGCCAGCAGCTTGGAAGGCACAGGGTCTGAAAAACTGTTTTTT. Translation gives CASSLEGTGSEKLFF.

The rearrangement links TRBV5-1 to TRBJ1-4; 7 bases fit TRBD1. There are 15 residues in the CDR3. Germline loops: CDR1 SGHRS, CDR2 YFSETQ. V shed 0 bases and J 3 bases; nucleotides not matched to a gene: 2. The CDR3 DNA follows: TGCGCCAGCAGCTTGGGGGACAGCGCTAATGAAAAACTGTTTTTT. This gives the protein CASSLGDSANEKLFF. Supplemented by reference TRBV5-1 and TRBJ1-4, the full variable domain reads KAGVTQTPRYLIKTRGQQVTLSCSPISGHRSVSWYQQTPGQGLQFLFEYFSETQRNKGNFPGRFSGRQFSNSRSEMNVSTLELGDSALYLCASSLGDSANEKLFFGSGTQLSVL.

This clone was detected a few times. CDR3 residues: CATSRHQGASNTGELFF. The CDR3 DNA reads as TGTGCCACCAGCAGACATCAGGGGGCGTCGAACACCGGGGAGCTGTTTTTT. The chain links TRBV15 to TRBJ2-2; 8 positions match TRBD1. This CDR3 spans 17 amino acids. The germline V gene has CDR1 LNHNV and CDR2 YYDKDF (reference sequence). V lost 2 bases and J lost 0; bases outside the gene matches: 5.

The chain has TRBV6-6 and TRBJ1-1; TRBD1 matches at 11 bases. This CDR3 contains 14 residues. CDR1 is MNHNY and CDR2 is SVGAGI in the germline V gene (reference sequence). Trimming cost V 5 bases and J 3 bases; bases outside gene matches: 2. CDR3 protein: CASSPGQGDTEAFF. The CDR3 DNA sequence: TGTGCCAGCAGTCCGGGACAGGGGGACACTGAAGCTTTCTTT.

The chain carries TRBV12-3 or TRBV12-4 and TRBJ1-6, with unresolved D. There are 13 residues in the CDR3. V was trimmed by 6 bases and J by 7 bases, leaving 10 bases between them. The CDR3 DNA sequence: TGTGCCAGCAGGAACAGATTAAATTCACCCCTCCACTTT. This sequence encodes CASRNRLNSPLHF.

The CDR3 here is CASSVNGRSYNEQFF. CDR3 sequence (DNA): TGTGCCAGCAGCGTAAACGGGAGGTCCTACAATGAGCAGTTCTTC. The chain joins TRBV9 to TRBJ2-1, with 7 nucleotides matching TRBD2. CDR3 length: 15 residues. Germline CDR1 and CDR2: SGDLS and YYNGEE. V trimming: 1 base; J trimming: 1 base; junction bases outside the gene matches: 2.

The chain recombines TRBV5-6 with TRBJ2-2; 7 positions match TRBD1. The CDR3 is 16 residues long. Germline loops: CDR1 SGHDT, CDR2 YYEEEE. Losses at the gene ends were 2 bases for V and 6 bases for J; bases not matched to a gene: 10. CDR3 region: CASSFRQGHQSGELFF. CDR3 DNA sequence: TGTGCCAGCAGCTTTCGACAGGGACACCAGTCCGGGGAGCTGTTTTTT.

V gene TRBV19 combines with J gene TRBJ2-1; D is possibly TRBD2 (6 bases). Between the trimmed V and J ends, which lost 5 bases and 0 bases, there was a span of 11 bases. The germline V gene encodes CDR1 LNHDA and CDR2 SQIVND (reference sequence). The CDR3 has 15 residues. CDR3 nucleotide sequence: TGTGCCAGTAGTGCGGACGGGAGCTCCTACAATGAGCAGTTCTTC. Its translation: CASSADGSSYNEQFF. Full variable domain (remainder filled in from reference TRBV19 and TRBJ2-1): DGGITQSPKYLFRKEGQNVTLSCEQNLNHDAMYWYRQDPGQGLRLIYYSQIVNDFQKGDIAEGYSVSREKKESFPLTVTSAQKNPTAFYLCASSADGSSYNEQFFGPGTRLTVL.

The chain joins TRBV7-8 to TRBJ1-6, with D uncertain. The CDR3 runs 16 residues. Germline CDR1 is SGHVS and CDR2 is FQNEAQ. The V gene lost 5 bases and the J gene lost 8 bases, with 19 bases spanning the gap. In nucleotides, the CDR3 is TGTGCCAGCAGCCCGCGCGGATGGGTCAGAGATTCACCCCTCCACTTT. It codes for CASSPRGWVRDSPLHF.